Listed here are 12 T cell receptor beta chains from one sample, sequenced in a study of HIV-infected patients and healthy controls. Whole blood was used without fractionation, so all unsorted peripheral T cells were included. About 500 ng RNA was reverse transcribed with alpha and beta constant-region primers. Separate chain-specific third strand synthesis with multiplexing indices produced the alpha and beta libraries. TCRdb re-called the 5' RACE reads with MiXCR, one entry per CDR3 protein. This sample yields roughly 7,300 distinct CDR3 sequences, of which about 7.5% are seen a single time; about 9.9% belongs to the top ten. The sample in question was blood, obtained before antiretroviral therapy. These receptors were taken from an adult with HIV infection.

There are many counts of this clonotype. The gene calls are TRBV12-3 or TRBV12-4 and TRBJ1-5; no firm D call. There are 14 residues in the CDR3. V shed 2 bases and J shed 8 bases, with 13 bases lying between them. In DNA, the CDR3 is TGTGCCAGCAGTTTACGCCCCGAAGTCGAGCCCCAGCATTTT. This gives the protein CASSLRPEVEPQHF.

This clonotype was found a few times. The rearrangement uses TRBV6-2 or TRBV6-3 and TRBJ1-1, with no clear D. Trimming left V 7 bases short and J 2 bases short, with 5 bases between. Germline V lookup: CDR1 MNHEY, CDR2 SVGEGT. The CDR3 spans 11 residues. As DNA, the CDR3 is TGTGCCAGCACCTACAACACTGAAGCTTTCTTT. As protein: CASTYNTEAFF.

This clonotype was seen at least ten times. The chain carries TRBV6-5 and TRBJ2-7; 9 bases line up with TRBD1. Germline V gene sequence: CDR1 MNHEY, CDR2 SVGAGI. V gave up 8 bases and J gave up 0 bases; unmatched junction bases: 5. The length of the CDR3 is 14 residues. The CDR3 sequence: CASSGQGTSYEQYF. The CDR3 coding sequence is TGTGCCAGCTCCGGACAGGGGACCTCCTACGAGCAGTACTTC.

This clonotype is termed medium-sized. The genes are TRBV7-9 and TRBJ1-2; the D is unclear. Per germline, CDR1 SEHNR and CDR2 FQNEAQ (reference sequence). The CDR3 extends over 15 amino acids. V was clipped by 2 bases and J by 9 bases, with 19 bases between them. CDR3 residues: CASSLYGEVPLSYTF. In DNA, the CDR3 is TGTGCCAGCAGCTTATATGGAGAAGTCCCGTTGAGCTACACCTTC.

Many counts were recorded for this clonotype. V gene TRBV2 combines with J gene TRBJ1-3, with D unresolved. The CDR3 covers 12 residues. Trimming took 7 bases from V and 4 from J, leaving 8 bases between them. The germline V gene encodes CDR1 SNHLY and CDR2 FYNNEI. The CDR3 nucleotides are TGTGCCAGCAAAACCGTGGGAAACACCATATATTTT. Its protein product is CASKTVGNTIYF.

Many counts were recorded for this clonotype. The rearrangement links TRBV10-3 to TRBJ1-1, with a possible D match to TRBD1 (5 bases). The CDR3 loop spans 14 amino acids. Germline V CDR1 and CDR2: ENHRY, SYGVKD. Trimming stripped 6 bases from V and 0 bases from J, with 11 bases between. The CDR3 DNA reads TGTGCCATCAGCCGGGACGGACTGAACACTGAAGCTTTCTTT. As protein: CAISRDGLNTEAFF.

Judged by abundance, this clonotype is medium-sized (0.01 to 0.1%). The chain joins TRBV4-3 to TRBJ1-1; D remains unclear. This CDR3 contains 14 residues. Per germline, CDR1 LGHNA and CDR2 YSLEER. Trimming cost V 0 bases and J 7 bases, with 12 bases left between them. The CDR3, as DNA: TGCGCCAGCAGCCAAGACCGAGAGGGCATTGAAGCTTTCTTT. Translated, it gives CASSQDREGIEAFF.

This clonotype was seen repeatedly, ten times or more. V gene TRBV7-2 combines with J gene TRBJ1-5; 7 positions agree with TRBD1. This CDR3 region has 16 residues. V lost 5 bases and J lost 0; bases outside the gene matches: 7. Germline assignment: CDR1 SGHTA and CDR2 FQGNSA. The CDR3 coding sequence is TGTGCCAGCAGCCATGGACAGGATTATAGCAATCAGCCCCAGCATTTT. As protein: CASSHGQDYSNQPQHF. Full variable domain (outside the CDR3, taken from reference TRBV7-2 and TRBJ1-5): GAGVSQSPSNKVTEKGKDVELRCDPISGHTALYWYRQSLGQGLEFLIYFQGNSAPDKSGLPSDRFSAERTGGSVSTLTIQRTQQEDSAVYLCASSHGQDYSNQPQHFGDGTRLSIL.

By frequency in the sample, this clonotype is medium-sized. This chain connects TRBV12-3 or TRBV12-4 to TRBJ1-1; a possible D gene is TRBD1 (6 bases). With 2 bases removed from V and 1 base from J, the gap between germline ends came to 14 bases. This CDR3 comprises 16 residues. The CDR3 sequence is CASSLYRTVSNTEAFF. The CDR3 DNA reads TGTGCCAGCAGTTTATACCGGACAGTTTCGAACACTGAAGCTTTCTTT.

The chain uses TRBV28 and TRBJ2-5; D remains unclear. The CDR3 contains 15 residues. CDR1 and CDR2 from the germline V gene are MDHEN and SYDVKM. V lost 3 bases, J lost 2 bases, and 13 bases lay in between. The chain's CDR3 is CASSFFLGSQETQYF. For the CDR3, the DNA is TGTGCCAGCAGTTTCTTTTTGGGTTCACAAGAGACCCAGTACTTC. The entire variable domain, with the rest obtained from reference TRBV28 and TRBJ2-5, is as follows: DVKVTQSSRYLVKRTGEKVFLECVQDMDHENMFWYRQDPGLGLRLIYFSYDVKMKEKGDIPEGYSVSREKKERFSLILESASTNQTSMYLCASSFFLGSQETQYFGPGTRLLVL.

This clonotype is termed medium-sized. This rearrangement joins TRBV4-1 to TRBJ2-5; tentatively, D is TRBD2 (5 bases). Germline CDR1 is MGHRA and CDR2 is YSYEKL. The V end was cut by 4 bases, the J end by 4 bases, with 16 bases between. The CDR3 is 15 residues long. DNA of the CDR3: TGCGCCAGCAGCCTTCAGAGGGTCGGACCAGAGACCCAGTACTTC. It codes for CASSLQRVGPETQYF.

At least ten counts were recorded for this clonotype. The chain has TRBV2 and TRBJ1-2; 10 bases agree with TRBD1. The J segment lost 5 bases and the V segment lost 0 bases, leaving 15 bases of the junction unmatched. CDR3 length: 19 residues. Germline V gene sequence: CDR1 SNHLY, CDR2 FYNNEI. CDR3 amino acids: CASSEAVGTGVRTVYGYTF. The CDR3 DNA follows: TGTGCCAGCAGTGAAGCGGTCGGGACAGGGGTTCGAACCGTTTATGGCTACACCTTC.